This T cell receptor beta chain was captured by sequencing in a study of shared clonotypes between healthy human individuals. The data were produced by immunoSEQ multiplex PCR, yet TCRdb's version contains in-frame clones alone and is incomplete. The sample consists of 2 million to 2.5 million clones, less than 95% of them appearing once. Trimming left V 5 bases short and J 5 bases short, with 17 bases between. Germline V CDR1 and CDR2: SGHTA, FQGTGA. This CDR3 contains 15 residues. Study-wide findings and caveats: Clonotypes not shared had lower generation probabilities than those common to all four donors.

Details on this clone: Its specificity is unknown.

The clonotype comes from a man younger than 35 in good health. Some clones in this sample may be carry-over from other donors' samples. The rearrangement uses TRBV7-3 and TRBJ2-3; D possibly corresponds to TRBD2 (6 bases). The material sequenced was naive CD4+ T cells from PBMCs. Subset reported: CD45RA+ positively selected. Written as DNA, the CDR3 is TGTGCCAGCAGCGGGGGACTGACTTTAGGAGATACGCAGTATTTT. It translates to CASSGGLTLGDTQYF.